A selection of T cell receptor beta chains follows, all from one sample in a study of T cells after yellow fever vaccination. TCRdb re-derived calls from the 5' RACE reads in MiXCR, one entry per CDR3 protein. Among about 320,000 distinct CDR3 sequences listed, about 10% were seen once. The material sequenced was CD4+ T cells sorted from PBMCs, taken 45 days after the yellow fever booster vaccination. The source of these receptors is a man aged 18 to 35 who received the YFV17D yellow fever vaccine. Each CDR3 is given with its conserved first and last residue. Each record gives: V gene, J gene, D gene, clone size, CDR3 protein, CDR3 DNA. D genes are given only for firm matches. A row's size may be missing; if present it is once, few, many or a size class.

>TRBV12-3/TRBV12-4|TRBJ2-1|TRBD2|many
CASRPSGGNEQFF
TGTGCCAGCAGACCTAGCGGGGGAAATGAGCAGTTCTTC
>TRBV5-1|TRBJ2-3|TRBD2|many
CASREGTSGGQNTQYF
TGCGCCAGCAGGGAAGGGACTAGCGGGGGGCAAAATACGCAGTATTTT
>TRBV20-1|TRBJ2-1|.|.
CSARFYEQFF
TGCAGTGCTAGATTTTATGAGCAGTTCTTC
>TRBV15|TRBJ2-2|.|.
CATSRDRGANTGELFF
TGTGCCACCAGCAGAGATCGGGGCGCGAACACCGGGGAGCTGTTTTTT
>TRBV18|TRBJ2-5|.|few
CASSPTGDKTQYF
TGTGCCAGCTCACCGACAGGAGACAAGACCCAGTACTTC
>TRBV7-9|TRBJ2-3|.|few
CASSPKIDTKRWGATDTQYF
TGTGCCAGCAGCCCTAAGATAGACACCAAACGGTGGGGGGCCACAGATACGCAGTATTTT
>TRBV5-8|TRBJ2-3|.|.
CARAPGQDHSTDTQYF
TGTGCCAGAGCTCCAGGGCAGGACCACAGCACAGATACGCAGTATTTT
>TRBV5-1|TRBJ2-5|TRBD2|few
CASSLGRASGQETQYF
TGCGCCAGCAGCTTGGGGCGGGCTAGCGGTCAAGAGACCCAGTACTTC
>TRBV3-1|TRBJ2-1|.|many
CASSQGAFSYNEQFF
TGTGCCAGCAGCCAAGGGGCCTTCTCCTACAATGAGCAGTTCTTC
>TRBV12-3/TRBV12-4|TRBJ2-3|.|few
CASSLFPDRSTDTQYF
TGTGCCAGCAGTTTGTTTCCCGACAGGAGCACAGATACGCAGTATTTT
>TRBV6-2/TRBV6-3|TRBJ2-3|.|.
CASSYTSGKPHTDTQYF
TGTGCCAGCAGTTACACGTCCGGGAAGCCCCACACAGATACGCAGTATTTT
>TRBV6-5|TRBJ1-1|.|few
CASRVRGTEAFF
TGTGCCAGCAGGGTTCGAGGCACTGAAGCTTTCTTT
>TRBV5-6|TRBJ1-1|TRBD1|.
CASGGQMNTEAFF
TGTGCCAGCGGGGGACAGATGAACACTGAAGCTTTCTTT
>TRBV5-6|TRBJ1-5|.|.
CASSFLPGLNQPQHF
TGTGCCAGCAGCTTTCTGCCGGGGCTTAATCAGCCCCAGCATTTT
>TRBV20-1|TRBJ1-3|.|many
CSARGTHTIYF
TGCAGTGCTAGGGGAACGCACACCATATATTTT
>TRBV10-3|TRBJ2-1|.|.
CAIASGTYNEQFF
TGTGCCATCGCCAGCGGCACCTACAATGAGCAGTTCTTC
>TRBV10-1|TRBJ2-3|TRBD2|many
CASSGRGTSTADTQYF
TGCGCCAGCAGTGGACGGGGGACTAGCACCGCAGATACGCAGTATTTT
>TRBV9|TRBJ2-3|.|few
CASSVGARGTDTQYF
TGTGCCAGCAGCGTAGGCGCCAGGGGAACAGATACGCAGTATTTT
>TRBV5-1|TRBJ2-3|TRBD2|.
CASSTGTSGGTDTQYF
TGCGCCAGCAGCACGGGGACTAGCGGGGGCACAGATACGCAGTATTTT
>TRBV5-1|TRBJ2-1|.|.
CASSPTGISTVNEQFF
TGCGCCAGCAGCCCCACCGGGATCTCAACGGTGAATGAGCAGTTCTTC
>TRBV2|TRBJ1-1|.|.
CASSESYRGRMNTEAFF
TGTGCCAGCAGTGAAAGTTATCGAGGCAGGATGAACACTGAAGCTTTCTTT
>TRBV5-6|TRBJ1-6|.|.
CASSLWGVENSPLHF
TGTGCCAGCAGCTTGTGGGGAGTTGAGAATTCACCCCTCCACTTT
>TRBV5-5|TRBJ2-2|TRBD1|few
CASSFPGQGRGTGELFF
TGTGCCAGCAGCTTCCCGGGACAGGGCCGAGGCACCGGGGAGCTGTTTTTT
>TRBV4-2|TRBJ1-2|.|.
CASSQDAGASNYGYTF
TGTGCCAGCAGCCAAGATGCGGGGGCGTCTAACTATGGCTACACCTTC
>TRBV12-3/TRBV12-4|TRBJ2-1|TRBD1|many
CASSVWTGDNEQFF
TGTGCCAGCAGTGTGTGGACAGGGGACAATGAGCAGTTCTTC
>TRBV6-6|TRBJ1-1|.|few
CASSYVGGDTEAFF
TGTGCCAGCAGTTACGTGGGGGGCGACACTGAAGCTTTCTTT